Here is one T cell receptor beta chain with its context. Germline V gives CDR1 ENHRY, CDR2 SYGVKD. The CDR3 contains 13 residues. The ends lost 6 bases at V and 7 bases at J; junction bases unmatched: 4. The data originate from a study of blood T cell repertoires in COVID-19. At the level of the study: The samples span acute and convalescent COVID-19 from the United States, Italy and Spain. PBMCs, B-cell-depleted T cells, or T cells were the source of the cDNA or gDNA that made up the material.

As handled by the study authors: By means of reference gene primer amplification, nucleated cell counts were estimated. Measured with immunoSEQ multiplex PCR; TCRdb has only the in-frame clones, and not every one. The V and J calls and clone size come from that table; D and trimming were worked out from the DNA. Of about 220,000 clones in the sample, 80% to 85% were seen once. This TCR came from a woman between 55 and 75 years old who had recovered from COVID-19. The source material was peripheral blood. The chain links TRBV10-3 to TRBJ1-5; TRBD1 matches 9 bases. The CDR3 region has the DNA TGTGCCATCAGCCGGGACAGGGAACAGCCCCAGCATTTT. Amino acids: CAISRDREQPQHF.